The T cell receptor (beta chain) described here comes from a study of cytomegalovirus exposure and HLA in healthy donors. Each donor's status was that of a healthy bone marrow donor. This clone was observed a few times. This CDR3 comprises 17 residues. Germline V CDR1 and CDR2: LNHDA, SQIVND (reference sequence). Trimming took off 2 bases at V and 2 bases at J, with 15 bases between the two ends. Amplification used 60 Vbeta primers and 13 Jbeta primers. Measured with immunoSEQ multiplex PCR; TCRdb has only the in-frame clones, and not every one. Of about 57,000 clones in the sample, around 83% were seen once.

This clonotype was sampled from a man aged 25 to 40 in good health and CMV-seronegative. This rearrangement joins TRBV19 to TRBJ1-4; perhaps TRBD1 as D (5 bases). The sample taken for sequencing was PBMCs. CDR3 nucleotides: TGTGCCAGTAGTATATTGCGAGACAGTTGGACTAATGAAAAACTGTTTTTT. Residues: CASSILRDSWTNEKLFF.